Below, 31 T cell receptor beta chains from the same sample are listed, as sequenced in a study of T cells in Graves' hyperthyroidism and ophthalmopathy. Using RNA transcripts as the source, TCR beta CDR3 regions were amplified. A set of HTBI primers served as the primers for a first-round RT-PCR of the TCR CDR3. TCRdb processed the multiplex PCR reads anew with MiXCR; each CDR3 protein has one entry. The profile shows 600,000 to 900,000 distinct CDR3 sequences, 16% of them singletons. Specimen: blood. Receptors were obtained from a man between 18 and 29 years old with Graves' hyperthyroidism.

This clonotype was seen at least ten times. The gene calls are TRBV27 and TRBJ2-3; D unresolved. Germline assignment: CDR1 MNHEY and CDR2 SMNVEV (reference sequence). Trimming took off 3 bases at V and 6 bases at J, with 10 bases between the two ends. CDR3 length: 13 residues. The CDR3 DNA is TGTGCCAGCAGTTTGTTGTCCTTGGATACGCAGTATTTT. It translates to CASSLLSLDTQYF.

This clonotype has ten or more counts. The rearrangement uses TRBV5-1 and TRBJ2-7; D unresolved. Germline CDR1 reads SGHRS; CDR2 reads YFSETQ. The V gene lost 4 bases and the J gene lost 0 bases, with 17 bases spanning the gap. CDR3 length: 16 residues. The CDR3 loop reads CASSISRGSNSYEQYF. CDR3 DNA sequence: TGCGCCAGCAGCATCAGCCGCGGCAGCAACTCCTACGAGCAGTACTTC.

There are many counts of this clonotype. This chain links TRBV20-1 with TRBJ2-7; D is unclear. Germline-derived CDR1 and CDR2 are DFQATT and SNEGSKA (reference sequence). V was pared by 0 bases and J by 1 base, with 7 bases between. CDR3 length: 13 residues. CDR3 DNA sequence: TGCAGTGCTAGAGACGACACATCCTACGAGCAGTACTTC. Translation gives CSARDDTSYEQYF.

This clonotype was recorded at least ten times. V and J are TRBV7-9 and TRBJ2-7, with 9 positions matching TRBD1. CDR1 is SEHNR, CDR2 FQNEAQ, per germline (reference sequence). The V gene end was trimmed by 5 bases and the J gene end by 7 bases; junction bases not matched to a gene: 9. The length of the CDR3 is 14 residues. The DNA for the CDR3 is TGTGCCAGCAGCCATTGGACAGGGGAGGGAGAGCAGTACTTC. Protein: CASSHWTGEGEQYF.

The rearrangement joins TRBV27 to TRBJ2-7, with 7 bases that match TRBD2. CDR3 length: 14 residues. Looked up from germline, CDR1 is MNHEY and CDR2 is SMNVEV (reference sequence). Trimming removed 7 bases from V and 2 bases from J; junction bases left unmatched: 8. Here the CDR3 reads CASTAGLHTYEQYF. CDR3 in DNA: TGTGCCAGCACCGCGGGACTACACACCTACGAGCAGTACTTC.

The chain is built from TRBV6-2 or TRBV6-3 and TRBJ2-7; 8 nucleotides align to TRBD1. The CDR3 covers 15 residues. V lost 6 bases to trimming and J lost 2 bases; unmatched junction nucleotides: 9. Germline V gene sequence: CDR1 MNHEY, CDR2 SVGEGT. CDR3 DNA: TGTGCCAGCAGCTACATGTCAGGGGGCCCCTACGAGCAGTACTTC. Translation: CASSYMSGGPYEQYF.

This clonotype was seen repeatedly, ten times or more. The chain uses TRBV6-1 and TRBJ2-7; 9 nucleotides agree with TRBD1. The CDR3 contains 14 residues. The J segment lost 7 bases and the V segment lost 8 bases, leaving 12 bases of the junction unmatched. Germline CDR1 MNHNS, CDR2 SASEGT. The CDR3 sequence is CASQLPGQGVEQYF. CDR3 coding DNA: TGTGCCAGCCAGCTACCGGGACAGGGAGTGGAGCAGTACTTC.

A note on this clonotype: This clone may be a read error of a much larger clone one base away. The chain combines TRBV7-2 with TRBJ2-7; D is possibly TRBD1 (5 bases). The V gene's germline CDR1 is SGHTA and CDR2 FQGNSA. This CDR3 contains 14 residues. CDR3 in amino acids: CASGLNLGDYEQYF. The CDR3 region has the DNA TGTGCCAGCGGCTTAAATCTAGGGGATTACGAGCAGTACTTC.

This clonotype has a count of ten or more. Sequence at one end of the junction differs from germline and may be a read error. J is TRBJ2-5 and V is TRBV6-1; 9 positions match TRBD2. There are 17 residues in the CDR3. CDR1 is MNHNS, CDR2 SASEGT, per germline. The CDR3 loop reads CASRGGGGAVVQETQYF. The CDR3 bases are TGTGCCAGCAGGGGCGGGGGGGGGGCAGTCGTACAAGAGACCCAATACTTC.

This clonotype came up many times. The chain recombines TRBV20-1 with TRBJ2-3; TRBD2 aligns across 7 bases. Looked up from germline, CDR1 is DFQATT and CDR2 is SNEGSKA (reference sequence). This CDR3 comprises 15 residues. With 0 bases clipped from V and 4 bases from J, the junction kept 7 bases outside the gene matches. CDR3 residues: CSARDGGRGSDTQYF. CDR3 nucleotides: TGCAGTGCTAGAGATGGAGGGAGGGGATCAGATACGCAGTATTTT.

The CDR3 reads CASSLAFGGDPGSYNEQFF. The CDR3 DNA sequence: TGTGCCAGCAGCTTAGCGTTTGGGGGTGACCCCGGGTCCTACAATGAGCAGTTCTTC. The V gene is TRBV7-2, the J gene TRBJ2-1; D may match TRBD1 or TRBD2 (5 bases each). Germline assignment: CDR1 SGHTA and CDR2 FQGNSA. This CDR3 has 19 residues. With 0 bases removed from V and 1 base from J, the gap between germline ends came to 19 bases.

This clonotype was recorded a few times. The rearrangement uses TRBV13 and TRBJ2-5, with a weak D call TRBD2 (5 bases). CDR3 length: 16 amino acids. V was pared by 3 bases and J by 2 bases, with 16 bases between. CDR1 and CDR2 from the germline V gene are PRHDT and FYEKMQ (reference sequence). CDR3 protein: CASSLRARTLQETQYF. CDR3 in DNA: TGTGCCAGCAGCTTGAGGGCCCGGACTCTTCAAGAGACCCAGTACTTC.

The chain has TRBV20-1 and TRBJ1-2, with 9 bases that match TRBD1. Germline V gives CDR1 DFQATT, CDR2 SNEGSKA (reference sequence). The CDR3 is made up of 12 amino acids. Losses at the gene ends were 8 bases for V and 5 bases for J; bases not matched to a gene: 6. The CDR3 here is CSSTGGGYGYTF. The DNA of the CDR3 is TGCAGTTCAACAGGGGGCGGGTATGGCTACACCTTC.

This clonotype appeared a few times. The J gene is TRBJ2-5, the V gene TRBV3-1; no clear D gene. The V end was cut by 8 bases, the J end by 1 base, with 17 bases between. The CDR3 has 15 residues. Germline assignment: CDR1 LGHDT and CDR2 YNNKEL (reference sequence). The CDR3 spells CASAFSLRPQETQYF. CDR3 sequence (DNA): TGTGCCAGCGCATTTTCCCTGAGGCCCCAAGAGACCCAGTACTTC.

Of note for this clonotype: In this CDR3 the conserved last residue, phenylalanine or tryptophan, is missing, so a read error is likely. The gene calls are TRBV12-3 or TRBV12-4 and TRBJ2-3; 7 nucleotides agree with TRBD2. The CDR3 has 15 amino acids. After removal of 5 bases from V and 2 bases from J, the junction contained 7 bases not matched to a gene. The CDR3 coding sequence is TGTGCCAGCAGTACCCTCGGGGGGATCACAGATACGCAGTATTCT. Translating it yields CASSTLGGITDTQYS.

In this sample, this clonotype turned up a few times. CDR3 coding DNA: TGTGCCAGCAGTTCTTATCCCGGGACGGAGCCCTACGAGCAGTACTTC. This codes for CASSSYPGTEPYEQYF. The rearrangement uses TRBV27 and TRBJ2-7; either TRBD1 or TRBD2 may supply D (5 bases each). Germline V lookup: CDR1 MNHEY, CDR2 SMNVEV (reference sequence). With 4 bases removed from V and 2 bases from J, the gap between germline ends came to 18 bases. The CDR3 is made up of 16 amino acids.

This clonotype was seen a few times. The CDR3 loop is CASSVGQGRFGTEAFF. Written as DNA, the CDR3 is TGCGCCAGCAGTGTGGGACAGGGACGGTTTGGCACTGAAGCTTTCTTT. This rearrangement joins TRBV10-1 to TRBJ1-1; 9 positions match TRBD1. CDR1 is WNHNN, CDR2 SYGVQD, per germline (reference sequence). There are 16 residues in the CDR3. Trimming removed 4 bases from V and 4 bases from J; junction bases left unmatched: 10.

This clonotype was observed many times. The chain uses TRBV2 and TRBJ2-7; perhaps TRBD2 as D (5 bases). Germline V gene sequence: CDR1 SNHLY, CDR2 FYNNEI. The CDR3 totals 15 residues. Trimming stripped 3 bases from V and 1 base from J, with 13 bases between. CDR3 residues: CASSEEDEGSYEQYF. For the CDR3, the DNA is TGTGCCAGCAGTGAGGAGGACGAGGGTTCCTACGAGCAGTACTTC.

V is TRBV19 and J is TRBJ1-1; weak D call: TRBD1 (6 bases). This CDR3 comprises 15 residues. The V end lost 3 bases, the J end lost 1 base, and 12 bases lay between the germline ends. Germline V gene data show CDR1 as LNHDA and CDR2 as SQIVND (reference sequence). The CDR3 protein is CASSIDRRRNTEAFF. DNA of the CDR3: TGTGCCAGTAGTATCGACAGGCGGAGGAACACTGAAGCTTTCTTT.

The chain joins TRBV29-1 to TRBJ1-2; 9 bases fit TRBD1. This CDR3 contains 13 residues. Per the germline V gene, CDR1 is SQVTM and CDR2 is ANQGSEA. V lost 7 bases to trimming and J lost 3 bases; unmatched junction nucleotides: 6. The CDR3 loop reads CSAGDREDYGYTF. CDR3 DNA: TGCAGCGCCGGGGACAGGGAAGACTATGGCTACACCTTC.

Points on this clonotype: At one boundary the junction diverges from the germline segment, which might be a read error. The CDR3 reads CVSRGARGRAYGYTF. Here the CDR3 DNA reads TGTGTCAGCAGGGGGGCGAGGGGGCGCGCCTATGGCTACACCTTC. V is TRBV2 and J is TRBJ1-2; 7 bases match TRBD1. The CDR3 loop spans 15 amino acids. Germline assignment: CDR1 SNHLY and CDR2 FYNNEI.

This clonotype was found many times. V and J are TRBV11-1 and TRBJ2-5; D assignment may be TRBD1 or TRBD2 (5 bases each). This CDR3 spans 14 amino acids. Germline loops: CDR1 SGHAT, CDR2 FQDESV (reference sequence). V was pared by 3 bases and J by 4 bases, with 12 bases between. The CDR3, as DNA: TGTGCCAGCAGCTTCGCGGGTAGGGGAGAGACCCAGTACTTC. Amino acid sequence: CASSFAGRGETQYF. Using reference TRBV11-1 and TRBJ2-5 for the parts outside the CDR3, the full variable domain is EAEVAQSPRYKITEKSQAVAFWCDPISGHATLYWYRQILGQGPELLVQFQDESVVDDSQLPKDRFSAERLKGVDSTLKIQPAELGDSAMYLCASSFAGRGETQYFGPGTRLLVL.

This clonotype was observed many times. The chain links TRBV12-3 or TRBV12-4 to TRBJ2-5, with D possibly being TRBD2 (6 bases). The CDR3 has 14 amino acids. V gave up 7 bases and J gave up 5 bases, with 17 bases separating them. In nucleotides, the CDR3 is TGTGCCAGCACCCGCCCGGAGGGCTCGGAGACCCAGTACTTC. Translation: CASTRPEGSETQYF.

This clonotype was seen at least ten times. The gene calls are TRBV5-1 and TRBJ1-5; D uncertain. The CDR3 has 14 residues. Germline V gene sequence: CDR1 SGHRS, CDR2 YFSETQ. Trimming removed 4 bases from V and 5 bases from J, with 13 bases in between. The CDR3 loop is CASSLGEVDQPQHF. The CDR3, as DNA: TGCGCCAGCAGCCTCGGGGAGGTGGATCAGCCCCAGCATTTT.

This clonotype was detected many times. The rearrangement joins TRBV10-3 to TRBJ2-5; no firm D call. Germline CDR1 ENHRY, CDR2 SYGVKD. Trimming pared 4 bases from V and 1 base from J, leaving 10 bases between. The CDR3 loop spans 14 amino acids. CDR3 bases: TGTGCCATCAGTGGGGATGGCCCCCAAGAGACCCAGTACTTC. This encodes CAISGDGPQETQYF.

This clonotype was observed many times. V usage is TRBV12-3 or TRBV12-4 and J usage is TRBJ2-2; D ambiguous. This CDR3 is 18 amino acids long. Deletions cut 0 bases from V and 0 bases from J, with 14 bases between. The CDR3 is CASSLAVSVSANTGELFF. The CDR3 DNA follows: TGTGCCAGCAGTTTAGCGGTTTCTGTCAGTGCGAACACCGGGGAGCTGTTTTTT.

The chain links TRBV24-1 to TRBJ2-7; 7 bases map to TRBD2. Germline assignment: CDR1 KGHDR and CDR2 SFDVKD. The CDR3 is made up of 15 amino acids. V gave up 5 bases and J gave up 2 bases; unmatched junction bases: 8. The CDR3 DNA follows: TGTGCCACCAGTGCTGCGGGAGACGGGGCCTACGAGCAGTACTTC. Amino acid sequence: CATSAAGDGAYEQYF.

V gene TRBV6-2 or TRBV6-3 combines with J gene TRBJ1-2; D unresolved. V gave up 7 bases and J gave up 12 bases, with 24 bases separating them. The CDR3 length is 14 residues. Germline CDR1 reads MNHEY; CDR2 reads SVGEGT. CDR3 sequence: CASTAAADRHPDTF. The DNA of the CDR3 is TGTGCCAGCACCGCCGCAGCCGACCGACACCCGGACACCTTC.

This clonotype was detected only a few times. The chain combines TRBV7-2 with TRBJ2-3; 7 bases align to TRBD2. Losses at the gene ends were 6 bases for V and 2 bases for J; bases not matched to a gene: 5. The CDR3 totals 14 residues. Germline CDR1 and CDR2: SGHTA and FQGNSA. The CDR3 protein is CASRGGAITDTQYF. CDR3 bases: TGTGCCAGCAGGGGAGGGGCGATCACAGATACGCAGTATTTT.

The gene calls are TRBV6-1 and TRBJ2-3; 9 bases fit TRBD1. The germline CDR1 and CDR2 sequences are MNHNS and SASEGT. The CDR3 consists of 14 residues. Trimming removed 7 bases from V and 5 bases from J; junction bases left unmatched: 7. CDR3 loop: CASKTGTGQDTQYF. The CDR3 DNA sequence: TGTGCCAGCAAAACCGGGACAGGGCAAGATACGCAGTATTTT.

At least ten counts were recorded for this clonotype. The CDR3 nucleotides read TGCAGTGCTAGAGATCTGGGCAGCTACAATGAGCAGTTCTTC. Translating it yields CSARDLGSYNEQFF. The V call is TRBV20-1, the J call TRBJ2-1; no firm D call. The V gene lost 0 bases and the J gene lost 3 bases, with 9 bases spanning the gap. The length of the CDR3 is 14 residues. CDR1 and CDR2 (germline): DFQATT, SNEGSKA (reference sequence).